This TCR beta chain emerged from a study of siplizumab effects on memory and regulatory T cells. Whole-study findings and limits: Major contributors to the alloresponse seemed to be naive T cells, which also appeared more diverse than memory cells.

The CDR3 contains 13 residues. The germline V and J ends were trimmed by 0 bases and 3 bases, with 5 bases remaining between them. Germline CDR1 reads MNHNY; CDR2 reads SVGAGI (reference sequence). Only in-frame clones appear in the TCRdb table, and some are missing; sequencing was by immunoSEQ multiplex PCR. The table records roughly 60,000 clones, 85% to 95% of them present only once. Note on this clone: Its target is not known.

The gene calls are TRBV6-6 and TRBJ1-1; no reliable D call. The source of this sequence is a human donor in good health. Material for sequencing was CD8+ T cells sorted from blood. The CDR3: CASSYSPDTEAFF. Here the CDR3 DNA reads TGTGCCAGCAGTTACTCGCCGGACACTGAAGCTTTCTTT.